One and the same sample provided the 17 T cell receptor beta chains below, sequenced in a study of OX40 agonist ivuxolimab in advanced cancers. The protocol was immunoSEQ multiplex PCR, while the TCRdb copy is restricted to in-frame clones and leaves out a portion. The sample has about 100,000 clones; approximately 90% are singletons. Sample: CD4+ or CD8+ T cells sorted from blood, taken in a trial of the OX40 agonist ivuxolimab. Receptors originate from an adult with an advanced solid tumor such as melanoma, head and neck, liver or kidney cancer.

This clone has a single count. V is TRBV5-1 and J is TRBJ2-3; 8 bases align to TRBD2. Looked up from germline, CDR1 is SGHRS and CDR2 is YFSETQ. The V segment lost 4 bases and the J segment 6 bases; nucleotides outside the gene matches: 13. This CDR3 comprises 16 residues. CDR3 coding DNA: TGCGCCAGCAGCCATGGACTAGCCCGATACCAGGATACGCAGTATTTT. Protein product: CASSHGLARYQDTQYF.

The J gene is TRBJ1-2, the V gene TRBV11-2; D unresolved. Trimming took 5 bases from V and 8 from J, leaving 18 bases between them. The V gene's germline CDR1 is SGHAT and CDR2 FQNNGV. This CDR3 has 14 residues. This CDR3 reads CASSPLGLVGGYTF. CDR3 nucleotide sequence: TGTGCCAGCAGCCCGTTGGGGTTGGTGGGCGGCTACACCTTC.

This chain joins TRBV6-5 and TRBJ2-1; 9 nucleotides align to TRBD2. V shed 5 bases and J 10 bases; nucleotides not matched to a gene: 3. The CDR3 has 12 residues. CDR1 is MNHEY, CDR2 SVGAGI, per germline. Here the CDR3 reads CASSGTSWEQFF. CDR3 DNA: TGTGCCAGCAGTGGGACTAGCTGGGAGCAGTTCTTC.

This chain links TRBV11-3 with TRBJ2-1; 8 bases are a match to TRBD2. The V segment lost 5 bases and the J segment 4 bases; nucleotides outside the gene matches: 7. This CDR3 has 15 residues. Germline-derived CDR1 and CDR2 are SGHNT and YENEEA. The CDR3 DNA reads TGTGCCAGCAGCCCTAGTAGCGGGGCTTACAATGAGCAGTTCTTC. Protein product: CASSPSSGAYNEQFF.

Remarks on this clone: This same CDR3 is encoded by further DNA sequences in the sample. The chain carries TRBV7-9 and TRBJ1-4; possibly TRBD1 for D (5 bases). Germline V CDR1 and CDR2: SEHNR, FQNEAQ (reference sequence). CDR3 size: 14 residues. Trimming shortened V by 1 base and J by 4 bases, and 7 bases separated the two germline ends. The CDR3 DNA is TGTGCCAGCAGCTTAGGACAGTTTAATGAAAAACTGTTTTTT. It yields the protein CASSLGQFNEKLFF.

The rearrangement uses TRBV29-1 and TRBJ2-3, with D maybe TRBD2 (6 bases). The CDR3 extends over 12 amino acids. Germline V gene sequence: CDR1 SQVTM, CDR2 ANQGSEA. Between the trimmed V and J ends, which lost 0 bases and 5 bases, there was a span of 6 bases. In nucleotides, the CDR3 is TGCAGCGTTGAAGAGGGGGGAGATACGCAGTATTTT. Residues: CSVEEGGDTQYF.

The chain is built from TRBV11-3 and TRBJ2-7; 10 bases are shared with TRBD2. The CDR3 has 15 amino acids. The J segment lost 6 bases and the V segment lost 1 base, leaving 6 bases of the junction unmatched. Germline V CDR1 and CDR2: SGHNT, YENEEA. The CDR3 DNA follows: TGTGCCAGCAGCTTAGTGAGCCTAGCGGGAGCCGAGCAGTACTTC. Amino acids: CASSLVSLAGAEQYF.

The chain carries TRBV5-1 and TRBJ1-1, with D possibly being TRBD1 (5 bases). CDR1 is SGHRS, CDR2 YFSETQ, per germline. The germline V and J ends were trimmed by 0 bases and 1 base, with 10 bases remaining between them. CDR3 length equals 15 residues. The CDR3 protein is CASSLEGVRNTEAFF. The CDR3 DNA sequence: TGCGCCAGCAGCTTGGAAGGGGTGCGGAACACTGAAGCTTTCTTT.

The chain joins TRBV7-9 to TRBJ2-7; 10 nucleotides line up with TRBD1. Trimming at V came to 5 bases and at J to 6 bases, leaving 13 bases not matched to a gene. CDR3 size: 16 residues. In germline, CDR1 is SEHNR, CDR2 FQNEAQ (reference sequence). DNA of the CDR3: TGTGCCAGCAGCCCCGGACGGGGACAGGGGCCGTCCGAGCAGTACTTC. As protein: CASSPGRGQGPSEQYF.

The V and J genes are TRBV4-1 and TRBJ2-3, with 11 bases that match TRBD1. CDR3 length: 15 residues. CDR1 is MGHRA, CDR2 YSYEKL, per germline. V lost 1 base to trimming and J lost 4 bases; unmatched junction nucleotides: 1. The CDR3 DNA follows: TGCGCCAGCAGCCAAGGGGACAGGGGGTCAGATACGCAGTATTTT. This sequence encodes CASSQGDRGSDTQYF.

The chain combines TRBV20-1 with TRBJ2-5; D not resolved. The CDR3 totals 11 residues. Germline CDR1 and CDR2: DFQATT and SNEGSKA (reference sequence). V lost 6 bases and J lost 5, with 10 bases in between. This chain's CDR3 is CSAENLETQYF. The CDR3 DNA reads as TGCAGTGCCGAGAATCTCGAGACCCAGTACTTC.

The CDR3 DNA reads as TGCGCCAGCAGCCAGCCGGGGCCGTACAATGAGCAGTTCTTC. It encodes CASSQPGPYNEQFF. V usage is TRBV4-1 and J usage is TRBJ2-1; the D gene could be TRBD1 or TRBD2 (5 bases each). The V gene lost 3 bases and the J gene lost 4 bases, with 10 bases spanning the gap. The germline gives CDR1 MGHRA, CDR2 YSYEKL. This CDR3 has 14 residues.

This clone was found a few times. V is TRBV7-9 and J is TRBJ2-2; D perhaps matches TRBD2 (6 bases). Trimming cost V 5 bases and J 4 bases, with 17 bases left between them. In germline, CDR1 is SEHNR, CDR2 FQNEAQ (reference sequence). This CDR3 comprises 16 residues. CDR3 protein: CASSPRVGSSTGELFF. CDR3 DNA: TGTGCCAGCAGCCCACGAGTCGGGAGTTCCACCGGGGAGCTGTTTTTT.

The chain recombines TRBV5-1 with TRBJ1-1, with 7 bases lining up with TRBD1. Germline lookup yields CDR1 SGHRS and CDR2 YFSETQ. The CDR3 consists of 15 residues. V was clipped by 4 bases and J by 5 bases; unmatched bases: 11. The CDR3 spells CASSAPPDRVTEAFF. CDR3 nucleotides: TGCGCCAGCAGCGCCCCCCCCGACAGGGTTACTGAAGCTTTCTTT.

The CDR3 coding sequence is TGTGCCAGCAGCGTAGGAGCCGAGATCTATAATTCACCCCTCCACTTT. Translating it yields CASSVGAEIYNSPLHF. V is TRBV9 and J is TRBJ1-6; no definite D call. The CDR3 contains 16 residues. V shed 0 bases and J shed 3 bases, with 10 bases lying between them. CDR1 and CDR2 from the germline V gene are SGDLS and YYNGEE.

The table lists this clone with a count of one. The chain recombines TRBV5-4 with TRBJ1-3; D gene uncertain. The CDR3 runs to 15 residues. Trimming removed 2 bases at V and 0 bases at J, with 9 bases between. The germline V gene has CDR1 SGHNT and CDR2 YYREEE (reference sequence). The CDR3 nucleotides are TGTGCCAGCAGCTTACAAGGGATCTCTGGAAACACCATATATTTT. This translates into CASSLQGISGNTIYF. Full variable domain (outside the CDR3, taken from reference TRBV5-4 and TRBJ1-3): ETGVTQSPTHLIKTRGQQVTLRCSSQSGHNTVSWYQQALGQGPQFIFQYYREEENGRGNFPPRFSGLQFPNYSSELNVNALELDDSALYLCASSLQGISGNTIYFGEGSWLTVV.

The CDR3 is CASSWGASGEDTQYF. The CDR3 DNA is TGTGCCAGCAGTTGGGGGGCTAGCGGGGAAGATACGCAGTATTTT. The J gene is TRBJ2-3, the V gene TRBV6-5; 9 bases match TRBD2. This CDR3 comprises 15 residues. V lost 4 bases to trimming and J lost 5 bases; unmatched junction nucleotides: 7. Germline V gene lookup returns CDR1 MNHEY and CDR2 SVGAGI.